The 22 T cell receptor beta chains below were found in one sample sequenced in a study of blood T cell repertoires in COVID-19. Measured with immunoSEQ multiplex PCR; TCRdb has only the in-frame clones, and not every one. The repertoire includes some 12,000 clones, roughly 80% of them detected once, and around 4% sits in the top ten. The sample comprised peripheral blood. The receptor set was obtained from a woman aged 60-70 years with acute or convalescent COVID-19.

V usage is TRBV27 and J usage is TRBJ1-5; TRBD1 matches at 8 bases. V trimming: 5 bases; J trimming: 0 bases; junction bases outside the gene matches: 15. The CDR3 extends over 19 amino acids. The germline gives CDR1 MNHEY, CDR2 SMNVEV (reference sequence). CDR3 amino acids: CASSPKPGQDIYSNQPQHF. CDR3 nucleotide sequence: TGTGCCAGCAGTCCTAAACCGGGACAGGATATATATAGCAATCAGCCCCAGCATTTT.

The rearrangement uses TRBV7-9 and TRBJ1-6; 11 bases fit TRBD1. The V and J ends lost 6 bases and 7 bases, in that order; junction bases with no gene match: 8. The V gene's germline CDR1 is SEHNR and CDR2 FQNEAQ (reference sequence). There are 16 residues in the CDR3. The CDR3 loop is CASRPRTGGENSPLHF. CDR3 bases: TGTGCCAGCAGACCGAGGACAGGGGGCGAAAATTCACCCCTCCACTTT.

The chain recombines TRBV7-3 with TRBJ2-7; 9 bases agree with TRBD1. The CDR3 totals 14 residues. In germline, CDR1 is SGHTA, CDR2 FQGTGA. J was trimmed by 5 bases and V by 2 bases; bases with no gene match: 4. The CDR3 sequence is CASSLYGQGNEQYF. The CDR3 coding sequence is TGTGCCAGCAGCTTATACGGACAGGGGAACGAGCAGTACTTC.

This chain links TRBV21-1 with TRBJ1-1. TRBV21-1 is a pseudogene. The CDR3 runs 14 residues. The CDR3 nucleotides are TGTGCCAGCAGCAAAGACGGGGGAAGGACTGAAGCTTTCTTT. Translation: CASSKDGGRTEAFF.

This rearrangement joins TRBV5-1 to TRBJ2-1; the match to TRBD2 covers 7 bases. Germline loops: CDR1 SGHRS, CDR2 YFSETQ. Losses at the gene ends were 1 base for V and 8 bases for J; bases not matched to a gene: 6. The CDR3 runs 14 residues. CDR3 protein: CASSLSAGRDEQFF. The DNA of the CDR3 is TGCGCCAGCAGCTTGTCGGCAGGGAGGGATGAGCAGTTCTTC.

CDR3 bases: TGTGCCAGCAGCCGACAGAACACCGGGGAGCTGTTTTTT. This translates into CASSRQNTGELFF. The V and J genes are TRBV3-1 (or the pseudogene TRBV3-2) and TRBJ2-2; no clear D gene. Trimming stripped 4 bases from V and 1 base from J, with 4 bases between. CDR3 length: 13 amino acids. Germline V CDR1 and CDR2: LGHDT, YNNKEL (reference sequence).

V is TRBV7-9 and J is TRBJ2-7; TRBD2 agrees at 9 bases. The CDR3 is 16 residues long. Losses at the gene ends were 0 bases for V and 4 bases for J; bases not matched to a gene: 7. Per the germline V gene, CDR1 is SEHNR and CDR2 is FQNEAQ (reference sequence). As DNA, the CDR3 is TGTGCCAGCAGCTTAGCGGATCTAGCGGGGAGTTACGAGCAGTACTTC. Translating it yields CASSLADLAGSYEQYF. Based on the CDR3 plus reference TRBV7-9 and TRBJ2-7, the full variable domain is DTGVSQNPRHKITKRGQNVTFRCDPISEHNRLYWYRQTLGQGPEFLTYFQNEAQLEKSRLLSDRFSAERPKGSFSTLEIQRTEQGDSAMYLCASSLADLAGSYEQYFGPGTRLTVT.

The V and J genes are TRBV19 and TRBJ1-6, with 8 positions matching TRBD1. The V segment lost 4 bases and the J segment 7 bases; nucleotides outside the gene matches: 6. The CDR3 extends over 15 amino acids. Germline V lookup: CDR1 LNHDA, CDR2 SQIVND (reference sequence). The CDR3 DNA follows: TGTGCCAGTAGTACTGAGGGACAGGCGAATTCACCCCTCCACTTT. Translating it yields CASSTEGQANSPLHF.

The chain has TRBV29-1 and TRBJ1-1; the D gene is possibly TRBD1 (6 bases). CDR3 length: 13 amino acids. V shed 4 bases and J shed 1 base, with 10 bases lying between them. CDR1 and CDR2 (germline): SQVTM, ANQGSEA. The CDR3 coding sequence is TGCAGCGTTGTGGGACAATGGAACACTGAAGCTTTCTTT. As protein: CSVVGQWNTEAFF.

This sequence joins TRBV6-5 and TRBJ2-3; D call uncertain. Trimming pared 5 bases from V and 2 bases from J, leaving 11 bases between. Per germline, CDR1 MNHEY and CDR2 SVGAGI. The CDR3 has 14 residues. CDR3 DNA: TGTGCCAGCAGTCCCACTACAAACACAGATACGCAGTATTTT. Amino acids: CASSPTTNTDTQYF.

The chain is built from TRBV5-4 and TRBJ2-7, with D hard to call. The CDR3 runs to 13 residues. V gave up 0 bases and J gave up 4 bases, with 8 bases separating them. Germline values: CDR1 SGHNT, CDR2 YYREEE (reference sequence). The CDR3 sequence: CASSLAGFYEQYF. The CDR3 DNA reads as TGTGCCAGCAGCTTGGCAGGTTTTTACGAGCAGTACTTC.

The V call is TRBV7-9, the J call TRBJ1-5; D is possibly TRBD1 (6 bases). The V end was cut by 0 bases, the J end by 4 bases, with 7 bases between. The length of the CDR3 is 14 residues. Germline V gene lookup returns CDR1 SEHNR and CDR2 FQNEAQ (reference sequence). The CDR3 loop reads CASSLATGNQPQHF. The DNA for the CDR3 is TGTGCCAGCAGCTTAGCCACAGGGAATCAGCCCCAGCATTTT. Together with reference TRBV7-9 and TRBJ1-5, the CDR3 gives the full variable domain: DTGVSQNPRHKITKRGQNVTFRCDPISEHNRLYWYRQTLGQGPEFLTYFQNEAQLEKSRLLSDRFSAERPKGSFSTLEIQRTEQGDSAMYLCASSLATGNQPQHFGDGTRLSIL.

The gene calls are TRBV5-8 and TRBJ2-7; 8 bases fit TRBD1. Germline V lookup: CDR1 SGHTS, CDR2 YDEGEE. There are 15 residues in the CDR3. V was pared by 2 bases and J by 10 bases, with 14 bases of the junction left unmatched. The CDR3 here is CASSFTGTGRWNQYF. CDR3 bases: TGTGCCAGCAGCTTCACCGGGACAGGTCGCTGGAATCAGTACTTC.

This chain links TRBV5-1 with TRBJ2-1, with 8 positions matching TRBD1. The CDR3 runs 15 residues. Germline trimming cut 4 bases from V and 2 bases from J; bases unmatched to any gene: 5. Germline CDR1 SGHRS, CDR2 YFSETQ. CDR3 protein: CASSRSGGAYNEQFF. As DNA, the CDR3 is TGCGCCAGCAGCAGATCAGGGGGCGCCTACAATGAGCAGTTCTTC.

The CDR3, as DNA: TGTGCCAGCAGCTACGGGACAGGGGGAGAGACCCAGTACTTC. Protein: CASSYGTGGETQYF. The chain couples TRBV5-6 to TRBJ2-5; 11 bases match TRBD1. Germline V lookup: CDR1 SGHDT, CDR2 YYEEEE. V was clipped by 3 bases and J by 4 bases; unmatched bases: 2. This CDR3 has 14 residues.

The chain combines TRBV7-9 with TRBJ2-1, with D uncertain. The CDR3 runs to 15 residues. V was trimmed by 2 bases and J by 0 bases, leaving 8 bases between them. The V gene's germline CDR1 is SEHNR and CDR2 FQNEAQ (reference sequence). The CDR3 region has the DNA TGTGCCAGCAGCTTAACTACCATCTCCTACAATGAGCAGTTCTTC. The encoded protein is CASSLTTISYNEQFF.

This CDR3 is CAIDSSTGRDTQYF. CDR3 coding DNA: TGTGCCATCGATAGCTCGACAGGGAGAGATACGCAGTATTTT. The chain combines TRBV10-3 with TRBJ2-3; 7 bases are a match to TRBD1. V lost 8 bases to trimming and J lost 5 bases; unmatched junction nucleotides: 10. The CDR3 length is 14 residues. CDR1 and CDR2 (germline): ENHRY, SYGVKD.

The rearrangement joins TRBV6-5 to TRBJ1-1; unclear D gene. CDR1 is MNHEY and CDR2 is SVGAGI in the germline V gene. The CDR3 runs to 14 residues. The germline V and J ends were trimmed by 2 bases and 2 bases, with 9 bases remaining between them. In DNA form, the CDR3 reads TGTGCCAGCAGTTACGCGGAACTTAACACTGAAGCTTTCTTT. This codes for CASSYAELNTEAFF.

This clone has only one observation. This chain joins TRBV7-9 and TRBJ1-2; 7 bases are a match to TRBD1. The CDR3 runs to 13 residues. The J segment lost 4 bases and the V segment lost 10 bases, leaving 9 bases of the junction unmatched. Germline V gene data show CDR1 as SEHNR and CDR2 as FQNEAQ (reference sequence). CDR3 sequence reads: CATGTGAPYGYTF. CDR3 bases: TGTGCCACCGGAACAGGGGCTCCCTATGGCTACACCTTC.

This clone was seen more than once but under ten times. The chain has TRBV12-5 and TRBJ2-2; D unresolved. Germline-derived CDR1 and CDR2 are LGHNT and FRNRAP. The V and J ends lost 5 bases and 0 bases respectively, with 4 bases between them. The CDR3 sequence is 13 residues long. The CDR3 DNA reads as TGTGCTAGTGGTGGCCCGAACACCGGGGAGCTGTTTTTT. This translates into CASGGPNTGELFF.

The rearrangement uses TRBV4-1 and TRBJ1-3, with D hard to call. V lost 1 base and J lost 7, with 5 bases in between. From germline, CDR1 is MGHRA and CDR2 YSYEKL. The CDR3 is 12 amino acids. The CDR3 loop is CASSQVGNTIYF. In DNA, the CDR3 is TGCGCCAGCAGCCAAGTCGGGAACACCATATATTTT.

This sequence joins TRBV30 and TRBJ2-7; D might be TRBD2 (5 bases). V was pared by 5 bases and J by 6 bases, with 11 bases between. CDR1 and CDR2 from the germline V gene are GTSNPN and SVGIG (reference sequence). CDR3 length: 11 residues. CDR3 in DNA: TGTGCCTGGGACCGGGGAGCCGAGCAGTACTTC. As protein: CAWDRGAEQYF.